The clone carrying this T cell receptor beta chain turned up a few times. Specified time point: peak reinfection, 3 to 8 weeks after reinfection detection. The sorted cells went straight to TCR sequencing with no prior in vitro expansion. The data derive from a study of memory CD8 T cells in hepatitis C reinfection. Study-wide context: Reinfection meant HCV RNA positivity after two negatives ≥60 days apart.

Profiling relied on immunoSEQ multiplex PCR, and the TCRdb table lists in-frame clones only, not all of them. The profile shows roughly 43,000 clones, 88% of them singletons. CDR1 and CDR2 from the germline V gene are LGHNA and YSLEER. Between the trimmed V and J ends, which lost 0 bases and 2 bases, there was a span of 19 bases. This CDR3 spans 18 amino acids. The material sequenced was naive CD8+ T cells sorted from blood. The receptor was isolated from a man aged 18 to 29 with hepatitis C virus infection. V and J are TRBV4-3 and TRBJ1-2; maybe TRBD1 (5 bases). The CDR3 protein is CASSQDRGDGGGNYGYTF. In DNA, the CDR3 is TGCGCCAGCAGCCAAGATCGGGGGGACGGAGGTGGCAACTATGGCTACACCTTC.